These 10 T cell receptor beta chains were sequenced from one sample in a study of shared clonotypes between healthy human individuals. CD45RO-negative, CCR7-positively selected cells formed the naive CD8 fraction, excluding terminally differentiated effector memory CD45RA+ cells. The method was immunoSEQ multiplex PCR; TCRdb's version includes in-frame clones alone and lacks a portion of them. The sample yields about 820,000 clones, 92% seen once. The sequencing sample was made of naive CD8+ T cells sorted from blood. Receptors originate from a young man in good health.

The chain has TRBV27 and TRBJ1-4; a possible D gene is TRBD1 (6 bases). Trimming removed 0 bases from V and 3 bases from J, with 14 bases in between. Germline lookup yields CDR1 MNHEY and CDR2 SMNVEV (reference sequence). The CDR3 runs to 17 residues. As DNA, the CDR3 is TGTGCCAGCAGTTTATCTTGGGGGCATGCGGCTAATGAAAAACTGTTTTTT. Its protein product is CASSLSWGHAANEKLFF.

J is TRBJ2-1 and V is TRBV12-5; a weak D match, TRBD2 (7 bases). Germline CDR1 LGHNT, CDR2 FRNRAP. CDR3 length equals 15 residues. The V gene lost 6 bases and the J gene lost 6 bases, with 18 bases spanning the gap. CDR3 loop: CASGLGGATPNEQFF. In DNA, the CDR3 is TGTGCTAGTGGACTAGGGGGGGCAACCCCCAATGAGCAGTTCTTC.

The chain links TRBV15 to TRBJ2-3, with TRBD2 matching over 11 bases. Germline V gene sequence: CDR1 LNHNV, CDR2 YYDKDF (reference sequence). The J segment lost 3 bases and the V segment lost 2 bases, leaving 10 bases of the junction unmatched. This CDR3 is 18 amino acids long. The CDR3 region is CATSRLKEGLAETDTQYF. CDR3 sequence (DNA): TGTGCCACCAGCAGATTAAAGGAGGGACTAGCGGAGACAGATACGCAGTATTTT.

This clone was seen only a few times. This chain uses TRBV5-6 with TRBJ2-7; no firm D call. Trimming took 2 bases from V and 3 from J, leaving 9 bases between them. Germline lookup yields CDR1 SGHDT and CDR2 YYEEEE. The CDR3 is 13 amino acids. The CDR3 DNA sequence: TGTGCCAGCAGCTTAACTGACAACTACGAGCAGTACTTC. Amino acid sequence: CASSLTDNYEQYF.

The chain joins TRBV7-2 to TRBJ2-1; the match to TRBD2 covers 8 bases. Trimming removed 5 bases from V and 2 bases from J; junction bases left unmatched: 11. The V gene's germline CDR1 is SGHTA and CDR2 FQGNSA. CDR3 length: 17 residues. The CDR3 protein is CASSPRVGSGTYNEQFF. In DNA form, the CDR3 reads TGTGCCAGCAGCCCACGTGTCGGTAGCGGGACCTACAATGAGCAGTTCTTC.

The chain is built from TRBV2 and TRBJ2-3, with D possibly TRBD1 on 6 matching bases. V lost 8 bases, J lost 2 bases, and 17 bases lay in between. CDR1 is SNHLY and CDR2 is FYNNEI in the germline V gene. The CDR3 extends over 15 amino acids. CDR3 protein: CASVPQGSLTDTQYF. CDR3 in DNA: TGTGCCAGCGTACCACAGGGTTCCCTCACAGATACGCAGTATTTT.

This clone came up once. The chain has TRBV19 and TRBJ1-2; TRBD1 matches at 7 bases. CDR1 LNHDA and CDR2 SQIVND come from the germline V gene (reference sequence). The CDR3 spans 17 residues. V lost 3 bases and J lost 4; bases outside the gene matches: 14. This CDR3 reads CASSIFEGSTGSYGYTF. CDR3 DNA: TGTGCCAGTAGTATTTTTGAGGGATCGACAGGGAGCTATGGCTACACCTTC.

Only one count was recorded for this clone. The chain joins TRBV9 to TRBJ2-1; D uncertain. The CDR3 is 14 amino acids. The germline V and J ends were trimmed by 1 base and 8 bases, with 13 bases remaining between them. Germline assignment: CDR1 SGDLS and CDR2 YYNGEE. This chain's CDR3 is CASSVFGGIDEQFF. Written as DNA, the CDR3 is TGTGCCAGCAGCGTATTCGGTGGTATCGATGAGCAGTTCTTC.

This clone was detected only a few times. This chain links TRBV2 with TRBJ2-1; D may be TRBD1 (5 bases). V lost 1 base and J 0 bases, leaving 7 bases between the germline ends. The CDR3 is 15 residues long. Germline V lookup: CDR1 SNHLY, CDR2 FYNNEI. DNA for the CDR3: TGTGCCAGCAGTGAAGACAGGAGCTCCTACAATGAGCAGTTCTTC. It yields the protein CASSEDRSSYNEQFF.

The rearrangement links TRBV14 to TRBJ2-3; tentative D call: TRBD2 (6 bases). Per germline, CDR1 SGHDN and CDR2 FVKESK. The CDR3 extends over 16 amino acids. The germline V and J ends were trimmed by 0 bases and 2 bases, with 12 bases remaining between them. The CDR3 spells CASSQDTPSATDTQYF. In DNA form, the CDR3 reads TGTGCCAGCAGCCAAGACACCCCTAGCGCCACAGATACGCAGTATTTT.